These T cell receptor beta chains were read from a single sample in a study of technical replicates of blood from a few donors. Clones were sequenced by immunoSEQ multiplex PCR, and TCRdb holds only the in-frame ones, with some missing. In the table there are around 100,000 clones, about 95% of which are singletons. Sequencing used T cells isolated from PBMCs. These TCRs come from a human donor in good health. The CDR3 runs from the conserved cysteine through the conserved F or W. The D gene is left open where the match is weak. Size tells how often a clone was seen (once, few, many) or the class of an expanded clone, and some rows leave it out.

j_gene	abundance	v_gene	d_gene	CDR3nt	CDR3aa
TRBJ1-2	-	TRBV28	TRBD1	TGTGCCAGCAGTTCACCACGGACAGGGGGCAGAGGCTACACCTTC	CASSSPRTGGRGYTF
TRBJ1-1	-	TRBV6-5	-	TGTGCCAGCAGTTACTCGAAGGGGGACACTGAAGCTTTCTTT	CASSYSKGDTEAFF
TRBJ1-4	-	TRBV5-6	-	TGTGCCAGCAGCTTGCCAGGGCCAAATGAAAAACTGTTTTTT	CASSLPGPNEKLFF
TRBJ2-2	-	TRBV14	-	TGTGCCAGCAGCCAATCTCCGACCGGGGAGCTGTTTTTT	CASSQSPTGELFF
TRBJ1-4	-	TRBV7-9	-	TGTGCCAGCAGCCCCGACATTGCAACTAATGAAAAACTGTTTTTT	CASSPDIATNEKLFF
TRBJ1-2	-	TRBV5-1	-	TGCGCCAGCAGCTTTGAGGCAAAAGCCTATGGCTACACCTTC	CASSFEAKAYGYTF
TRBJ2-1	-	TRBV27	TRBD1	TGTGCCAGCAGCCCCCGGGACAGCTTTTTAAATGAGCAGTTCTTC	CASSPRDSFLNEQFF
TRBJ2-3	-	TRBV6-4	TRBD2	TGTGCCAGCAGCGAAGCCCTAGCGGGAGATACGCAGTATTTT	CASSEALAGDTQYF
TRBJ2-5	once	TRBV10-1	TRBD2	TGCGCCAGCAGTGAGTCGGGGCGGGAGTGGAGGGAGACCCAGTACTTC	CASSESGREWRETQYF
TRBJ2-5	-	TRBV28	-	TGTGCCAGCCTAATGCGGGGAGAGACCCAGTACTTC	CASLMRGETQYF
TRBJ2-1	-	TRBV2	-	TGTGCCAGCAGGGATACGGGAGACTCTTACAATGAGCAGTTCTTC	CASRDTGDSYNEQFF
TRBJ2-2	-	TRBV7-3	-	TGTGCCAGCAGAGCTCAGGGGGGGAACACCGGGGAGCTGTTTTTT	CASRAQGGNTGELFF
TRBJ2-1	-	TRBV6-1	-	TGTGCCAGCAGTGAAGCCTGGGGGCCAGAGCAGTTCTTC	CASSEAWGPEQFF
TRBJ1-5	-	TRBV5-5	-	TGTGCCAGCAGCGTGAGTCCGAATCAGCCCCAGCATTTT	CASSVSPNQPQHF
TRBJ1-3	-	TRBV10-3	TRBD1	TGTGCCTTGTCTTCCGGGACAGGGGCTGGAAACACCATATATTTT	CALSSGTGAGNTIYF
TRBJ2-1	-	TRBV23-1	TRBD1	TGCGCCAGCAGTCAATCCCCGGGACAGACTAATGAGCAGTTCTTC	CASSQSPGQTNEQFF
TRBJ2-7	-	TRBV28	TRBD1	TGTGCCAGCAAACCTGAGACAGGGAGCCGCGAGCAGTACTTC	CASKPETGSREQYF
TRBJ2-1	-	TRBV5-6	TRBD2	TGTGCCAGCAGCTTGGGTCTAGCGGTCTACAATGAGCAGTTCTTC	CASSLGLAVYNEQFF
TRBJ2-7	-	TRBV28	TRBD2	TGTGCCAGCTTACTAGCGGGGGCCTACGAGCAGTACTTC	CASLLAGAYEQYF
TRBJ1-2	-	TRBV27	TRBD1	TGTGCCAGCGGGCAAGGGACAGAAGACTATGGCTACACCTTC	CASGQGTEDYGYTF
TRBJ1-1	once	TRBV7-2	-	TGTGCCAGCAGCTTAAGAGGCACTGAAGCTTTCTTT	CASSLRGTEAFF
TRBJ1-2	-	TRBV29-1	-	TGCAGCGTTGAAGAAGCCTATGGCTACACCTTC	CSVEEAYGYTF
TRBJ2-3	-	TRBV7-9	-	TGTGCCAGCAGCTTAGTGCTAGACACAGATACGCAGTATTTT	CASSLVLDTDTQYF
TRBJ2-7	-	TRBV6-5	TRBD2	TGTGCCAGCAGGAGGACTAGCGGGAGTGATGAGCAGTACTTC	CASRRTSGSDEQYF
TRBJ1-2	-	TRBV9	TRBD1	TGTGCCAGCAGCCCCAGTGGGACAGGGGAGGGCTACACCTTC	CASSPSGTGEGYTF
TRBJ2-7	-	TRBV7-9	TRBD2	TGTGCCAGCAGCTTAGCGATGGTGACTAGCGGTTCCTACGAGCAGTACTTC	CASSLAMVTSGSYEQYF
TRBJ2-1	-	TRBV27	TRBD2	TGTGCCAGCAGTGGACTAGCGGGAGCCAGGCAAAATGAGCAGTTCTTC	CASSGLAGARQNEQFF
TRBJ1-3	once	TRBV27	-	TGTGCCAGCCGTTCGAGATGGGGGGGCGAGGGCACCATATATTTT	CASRSRWGGEGTIYF
TRBJ1-1	-	TRBV21-1	-	TGTGCCAGCAGCAGAGGGTCCGCCGGGACTTGGAACACTGAAGCTTTCTTT	CASSRGSAGTWNTEAFF
TRBJ1-3	-	TRBV23-1	TRBD1	TGCGCCAGCAGTCAGTCTTGGGACAGGGTTTGGGTTATCCACTCTGGAAACACCATATATTTT	CASSQSWDRVWVIHSGNTIYF
TRBJ1-5	-	TRBV19	-	TGTGCCAGTAGTATTGAAACAGGGATAAGTCAGCCCCAGCATTTT	CASSIETGISQPQHF
TRBJ2-7	once	TRBV4-1	TRBD2	TGCGCCAGCAGCCCCCTAGCGGGTGGAGACGAGCAGTACTTC	CASSPLAGGDEQYF
TRBJ2-7	-	TRBV30	-	TGTGCCTGGAGTGTGTGGGACAATCACGAGCAGTACTTC	CAWSVWDNHEQYF
TRBJ1-1	few	TRBV18	-	TGTGCCAGCTCACCTTCTACCTTTGAATATTGGAACACTGAAGCTTTCTTT	CASSPSTFEYWNTEAFF
TRBJ2-1	-	TRBV7-2	TRBD2	TGTGCCAGCAGCCGAGCACCTAGCGGAGTTTACAATGAGCAGTTCTTC	CASSRAPSGVYNEQFF
TRBJ1-3	-	TRBV2	-	TGTGCCAGCAGGGACTCCAGGGGACCTGGAAACACCATATATTTT	CASRDSRGPGNTIYF
TRBJ1-1	-	TRBV7-9	-	TGTGCCAGCAGCTTGAAAGGGGGTGAAGCTTTCTTT	CASSLKGGEAFF
TRBJ2-1	-	TRBV9	TRBD1	TGTGCCAGCAGCGTAGGGGACAGTTACAATGAGCAGTTCTTC	CASSVGDSYNEQFF
TRBJ2-5	-	TRBV5-1	TRBD1	TGCGCCAGCAGGGGACAGGGAACAGAGACCCAGTACTTC	CASRGQGTETQYF
TRBJ2-4	-	TRBV4-3	TRBD1	TGCGCCAGCAGCAGGGACAGGGAGGGGGGAAACATTCAGTACTTC	CASSRDREGGNIQYF